The rows below give T cell receptor beta chains drawn from one sample of a study of blood T cell repertoires in COVID-19. Measured with immunoSEQ multiplex PCR; TCRdb has only the in-frame clones, and not every one. The sample includes approximately 200,000 clones, about 87% seen only once; the top ten take around 10%. Sequenced sample: PBMCs or T cells enriched from blood (not recorded which). These receptors were obtained from a young man with acute COVID-19. Both conserved end residues are part of each CDR3. Each record gives: J gene, V gene, CDR3 protein.

TRBJ2-5,TRBV5-1,CASSLGGSGIQETQYF
TRBJ2-5,TRBV24-1,CATREGAEETQYF
TRBJ1-5,TRBV28,CASSYEGRYQPQHF
TRBJ2-1,TRBV13,CASSFGTSGNNEQFF
TRBJ2-7,TRBV11-1,CASRDTSGGPYEQYF
TRBJ1-1,TRBV11-2,CASSLGAGPTEAFF
TRBJ1-6,TRBV30,CAWRPGTGFRLNSPLHF
TRBJ1-6,TRBV28,CASSLGGTGGDSPLHF
TRBJ1-2,TRBV7-9,CASSSSGGRRRSHGYTF
TRBJ2-5,TRBV19,CASRGTGRETQYF
TRBJ1-2,TRBV12-3/TRBV12-4,CASSLDTNYGYTF
TRBJ1-1,TRBV14,CASSQGDRLNTEAFF
TRBJ1-2,TRBV27,CASSLGTAPNYGYTF
TRBJ1-4,TRBV3-1/TRBV3-2,CASSQDTGQEWEKLFF
TRBJ1-2,TRBV29-1,CSVAHRGPPYGYTF
TRBJ2-7,TRBV7-6,CASSYRDRVYEQYF
TRBJ1-2,TRBV5-5,CASSLTYGYTF
TRBJ2-1,TRBV29-1,CSVEETYNEQFF
TRBJ2-1,TRBV6-4,CASSNLAGGPDEQFF
TRBJ2-4,TRBV19,CASSIQALAKNIQYF
TRBJ2-7,TRBV4-1,CASSPTGGAYEQYF
TRBJ2-3,TRBV5-4,CASSLPGSTDTQYF
TRBJ2-1,TRBV11-3,CASSSSGIFYEQFF
TRBJ2-3,TRBV3-1/TRBV3-2,CASSPFRGTGTDTQYF
TRBJ2-1,TRBV3-1/TRBV3-2,CASQLGGAAYNEQFF
TRBJ2-3,TRBV10-3,CAIRKDREGEGTDTQYF
TRBJ1-2,TRBV30,CGLAFDYGYTF
TRBJ2-1,TRBV25-1,CASSEKLRTIFF
TRBJ2-3,TRBV24-1,CATKRKTGGDTQYF
TRBJ1-2,TRBV11-2,CASWRGGVDSGYTF